This T cell receptor (beta chain) derives from a study of post-analysis software for immune sequencing data. As to this clonotype: No antigen is known for it.

The CDR3 spans 12 residues. The germline CDR1 and CDR2 sequences are MNHNY and SVGAGI (reference sequence). The germline V and J ends were trimmed by 10 bases and 1 base, with 10 bases remaining between them. The TCR beta cDNA libraries carried unique molecular identifiers. TCRdb re-derived calls from the PCR reads in MiXCR, one entry per CDR3 protein. The table has 450,000 to 650,000 distinct CDR3 sequences, roughly 45% seen once. Study-level points and caveats: Compared with controls, patients had more of 4 to 6 TRBV segments, including TRBV5-6, TRBV5-1 and TRBV20-1.

This rearrangement joins TRBV6-6 to TRBJ1-1; maybe TRBD1 (5 bases). Sequences were obtained from blood. The receptor comes from a girl aged 10-17 years with multiple sclerosis. The CDR3 spells CAILQANTEAFF. CDR3 coding DNA: TGTGCCATATTACAGGCGAACACTGAAGCTTTCTTT.